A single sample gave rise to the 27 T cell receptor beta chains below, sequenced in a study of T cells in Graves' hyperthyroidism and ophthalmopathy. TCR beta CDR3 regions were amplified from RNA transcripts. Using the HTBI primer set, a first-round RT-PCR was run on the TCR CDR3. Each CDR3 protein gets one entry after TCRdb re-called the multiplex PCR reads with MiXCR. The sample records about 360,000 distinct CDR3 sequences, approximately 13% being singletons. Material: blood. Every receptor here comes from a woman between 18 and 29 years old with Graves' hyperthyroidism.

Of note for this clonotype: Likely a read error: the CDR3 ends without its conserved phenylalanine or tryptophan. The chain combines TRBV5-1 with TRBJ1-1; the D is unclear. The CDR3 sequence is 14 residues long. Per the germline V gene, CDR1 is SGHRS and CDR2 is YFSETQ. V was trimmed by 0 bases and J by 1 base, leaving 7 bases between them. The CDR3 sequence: CASSLGRENTEAFL. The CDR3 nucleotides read TGCGCCAGCAGCTTGGGTCGGGAGAACACTGAAGCTTTCCTT.

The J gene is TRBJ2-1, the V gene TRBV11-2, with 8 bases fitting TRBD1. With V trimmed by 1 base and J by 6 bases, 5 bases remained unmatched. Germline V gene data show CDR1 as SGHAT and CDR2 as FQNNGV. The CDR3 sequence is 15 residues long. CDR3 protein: CASSLGDRRGNEQFF. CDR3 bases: TGTGCCAGCAGCTTAGGGGACAGGAGGGGCAATGAGCAGTTCTTC. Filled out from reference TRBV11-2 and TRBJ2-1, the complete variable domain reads EAGVAQSPRYKIIEKRQSVAFWCNPISGHATLYWYQQILGQGPKLLIQFQNNGVVDDSQLPKDRFSAERLKGVDSTLKIQPAKLEDSAVYLCASSLGDRRGNEQFFGPGTRLTVL.

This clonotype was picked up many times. The CDR3 bases are TGTGCCAGCGGAGCAGTTAGCTCCTACAATGAGCAGTTCTTC. This codes for CASGAVSSYNEQFF. The rearrangement links TRBV27 to TRBJ2-1; D not resolved. This CDR3 contains 14 residues. The germline V gene encodes CDR1 MNHEY and CDR2 SMNVEV (reference sequence). With 8 bases removed from V and 0 bases from J, the gap between germline ends came to 11 bases.

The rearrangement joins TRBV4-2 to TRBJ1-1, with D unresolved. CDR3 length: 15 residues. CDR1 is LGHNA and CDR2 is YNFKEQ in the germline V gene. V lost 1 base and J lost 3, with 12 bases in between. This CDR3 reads CASSQAGGGHTEAFF. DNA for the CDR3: TGTGCCAGCAGCCAAGCCGGAGGCGGTCACACTGAAGCTTTCTTT.

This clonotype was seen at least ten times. CDR3 residues: CASSVGLAGVNEQFF. In DNA form, the CDR3 reads TGTGCCAGCAGCGTTGGCCTAGCGGGAGTGAATGAGCAGTTCTTC. The chain carries TRBV9 and TRBJ2-1, with 10 bases aligning to TRBD2. This CDR3 contains 15 residues. CDR1 SGDLS and CDR2 YYNGEE come from the germline V gene. V gave up 2 bases and J gave up 7 bases; unmatched junction bases: 6.

CDR3 loop: CASRITSGSNNEQFF. CDR3 bases: TGTGCCAGCAGGATAACTAGCGGGAGTAACAATGAGCAGTTCTTC. This chain joins TRBV6-2 or TRBV6-3 and TRBJ2-1; TRBD2 aligns across 11 bases. Per the germline V gene, CDR1 is MNHEY and CDR2 is SVGEGT. The J segment lost 5 bases and the V segment lost 6 bases, leaving 6 bases of the junction unmatched. The CDR3 consists of 15 residues.

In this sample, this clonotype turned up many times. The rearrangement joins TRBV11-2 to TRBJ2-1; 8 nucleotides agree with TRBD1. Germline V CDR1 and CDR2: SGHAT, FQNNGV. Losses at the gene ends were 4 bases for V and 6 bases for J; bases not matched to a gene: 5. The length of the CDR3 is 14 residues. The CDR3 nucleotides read TGTGCCAGCAGCTCAGGGGGCCCGGCCAATGAGCAGTTCTTC. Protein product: CASSSGGPANEQFF.

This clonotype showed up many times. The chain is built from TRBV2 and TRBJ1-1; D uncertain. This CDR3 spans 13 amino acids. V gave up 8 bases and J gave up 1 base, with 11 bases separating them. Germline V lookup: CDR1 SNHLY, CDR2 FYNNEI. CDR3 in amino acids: CASRRKGNTEAFF. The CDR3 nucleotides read TGTGCCAGCCGGAGGAAAGGGAACACTGAAGCTTTCTTT.

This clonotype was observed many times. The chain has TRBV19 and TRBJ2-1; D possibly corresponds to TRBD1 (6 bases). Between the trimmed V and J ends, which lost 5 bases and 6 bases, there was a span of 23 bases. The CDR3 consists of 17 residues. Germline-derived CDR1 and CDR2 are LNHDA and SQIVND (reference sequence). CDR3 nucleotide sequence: TGTGCCAGTAGTGACCCAGGGGATACCTATTATGGCAATGAGCAGTTCTTC. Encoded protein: CASSDPGDTYYGNEQFF.

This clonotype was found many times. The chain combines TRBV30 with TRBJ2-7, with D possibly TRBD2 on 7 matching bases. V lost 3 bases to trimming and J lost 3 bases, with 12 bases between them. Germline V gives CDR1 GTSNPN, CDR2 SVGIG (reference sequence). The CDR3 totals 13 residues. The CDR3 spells CAWRNGGLYEQYF. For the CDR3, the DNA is TGTGCCTGGAGGAACGGGGGGCTCTACGAGCAGTACTTC.

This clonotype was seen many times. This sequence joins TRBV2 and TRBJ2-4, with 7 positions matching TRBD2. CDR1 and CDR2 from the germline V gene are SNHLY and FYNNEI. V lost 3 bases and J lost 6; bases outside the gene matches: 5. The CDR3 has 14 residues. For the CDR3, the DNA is TGTGCCAGCAGTGACCAGGGCGGGGGAAACATTCAGTACTTC. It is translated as CASSDQGGGNIQYF.

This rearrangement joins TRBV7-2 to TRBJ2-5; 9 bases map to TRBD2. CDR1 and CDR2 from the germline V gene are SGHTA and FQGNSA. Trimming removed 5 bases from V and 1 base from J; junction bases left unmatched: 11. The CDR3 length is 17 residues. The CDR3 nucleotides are TGTGCCAGCAGCACGGGGGGGACTAGCCGCTTCCAAGAGACCCAGTACTTC. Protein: CASSTGGTSRFQETQYF.

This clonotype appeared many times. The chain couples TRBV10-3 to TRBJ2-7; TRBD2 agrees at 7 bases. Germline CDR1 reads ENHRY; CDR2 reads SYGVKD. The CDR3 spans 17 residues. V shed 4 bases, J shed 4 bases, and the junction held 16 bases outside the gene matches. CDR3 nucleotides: TGTGCCATCAGTGCTTCCTCCGGGGGAGGGCCTGGATACGAGCAGTACTTC. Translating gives CAISASSGGGPGYEQYF.

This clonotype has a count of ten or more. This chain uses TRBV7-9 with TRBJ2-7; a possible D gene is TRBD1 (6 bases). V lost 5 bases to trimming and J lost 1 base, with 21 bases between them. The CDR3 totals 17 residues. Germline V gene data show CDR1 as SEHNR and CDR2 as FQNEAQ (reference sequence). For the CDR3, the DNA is TGTGCCAGCAGCACGCCGACAGGCTCAGCTCTTTCCTACGAGCAGTACTTC. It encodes CASSTPTGSALSYEQYF.

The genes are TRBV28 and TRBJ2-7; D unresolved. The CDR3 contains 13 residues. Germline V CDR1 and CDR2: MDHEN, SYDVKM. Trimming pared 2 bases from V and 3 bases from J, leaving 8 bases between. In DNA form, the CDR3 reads TGTGCCAGCAGTTTAAAGGGTGTCTACGAGCAGTACTTC. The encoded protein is CASSLKGVYEQYF.

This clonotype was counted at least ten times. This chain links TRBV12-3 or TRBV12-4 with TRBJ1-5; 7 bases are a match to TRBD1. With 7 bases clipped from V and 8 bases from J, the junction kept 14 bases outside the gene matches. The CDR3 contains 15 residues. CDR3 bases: TGTGCCAGCACTCCGGGACAGCCTGGGAGCGAGCCCCAGCATTTT. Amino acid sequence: CASTPGQPGSEPQHF.

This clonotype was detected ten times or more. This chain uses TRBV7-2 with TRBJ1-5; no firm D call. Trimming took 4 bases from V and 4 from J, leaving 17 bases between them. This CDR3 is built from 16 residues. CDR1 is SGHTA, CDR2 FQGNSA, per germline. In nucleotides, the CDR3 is TGTGCCAGCAGCTATTACCAGTGGTCTGGGAATCAGCCCCAGCATTTT. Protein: CASSYYQWSGNQPQHF. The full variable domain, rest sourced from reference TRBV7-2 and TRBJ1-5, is GAGVSQSPSNKVTEKGKDVELRCDPISGHTALYWYRQSLGQGLEFLIYFQGNSAPDKSGLPSDRFSAERTGGSVSTLTIQRTQQEDSAVYLCASSYYQWSGNQPQHFGDGTRLSIL.

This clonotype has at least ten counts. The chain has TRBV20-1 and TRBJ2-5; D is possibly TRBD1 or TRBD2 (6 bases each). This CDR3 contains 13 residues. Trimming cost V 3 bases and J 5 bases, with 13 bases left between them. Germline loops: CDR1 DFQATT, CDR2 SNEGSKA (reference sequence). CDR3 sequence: CSARSGAWETQYF. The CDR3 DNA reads TGCAGTGCTAGGTCGGGGGCCTGGGAGACCCAGTACTTC.

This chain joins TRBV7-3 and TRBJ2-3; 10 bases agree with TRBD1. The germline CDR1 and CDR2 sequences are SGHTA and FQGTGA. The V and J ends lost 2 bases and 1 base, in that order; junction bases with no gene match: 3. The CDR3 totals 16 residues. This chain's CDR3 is CASSLRGQGRTDTQYF. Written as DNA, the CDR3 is TGTGCCAGCAGCTTACGGGGACAGGGGCGCACAGATACGCAGTATTTT.

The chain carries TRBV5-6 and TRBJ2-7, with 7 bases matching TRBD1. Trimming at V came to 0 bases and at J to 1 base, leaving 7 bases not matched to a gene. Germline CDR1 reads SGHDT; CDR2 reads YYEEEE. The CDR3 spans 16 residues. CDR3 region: CASSLGLGQNSYEQYF. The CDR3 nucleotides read TGTGCCAGCAGCTTGGGTTTGGGACAGAATTCCTACGAGCAGTACTTC.

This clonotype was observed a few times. In DNA form, the CDR3 reads TGCAGCGTTGAAGCTCTTGGTGGACAGGGTGTAGCCTACAATGAGCAGTTCTTC. The encoded protein is CSVEALGGQGVAYNEQFF. The J gene is TRBJ2-1, the V gene TRBV29-1; 8 bases match TRBD1. Per germline, CDR1 SQVTM and CDR2 ANQGSEA. The CDR3 contains 18 residues. J gave up 2 bases and V 1 base, and 13 bases lay outside the gene matches.

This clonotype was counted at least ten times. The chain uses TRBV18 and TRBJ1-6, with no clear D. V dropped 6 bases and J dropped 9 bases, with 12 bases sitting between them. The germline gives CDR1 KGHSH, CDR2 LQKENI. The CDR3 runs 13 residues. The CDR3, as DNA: TGTGCCAGCTCCGCCGAGGGTCGTTCACCCCTCCACTTT. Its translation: CASSAEGRSPLHF.

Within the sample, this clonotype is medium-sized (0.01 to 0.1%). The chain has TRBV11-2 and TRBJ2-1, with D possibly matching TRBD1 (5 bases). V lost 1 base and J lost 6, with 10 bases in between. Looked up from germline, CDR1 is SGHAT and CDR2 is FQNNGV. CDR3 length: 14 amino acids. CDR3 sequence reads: CASSLGRGTNEQFF. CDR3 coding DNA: TGTGCCAGCAGCTTAGGTAGGGGAACCAATGAGCAGTTCTTC.

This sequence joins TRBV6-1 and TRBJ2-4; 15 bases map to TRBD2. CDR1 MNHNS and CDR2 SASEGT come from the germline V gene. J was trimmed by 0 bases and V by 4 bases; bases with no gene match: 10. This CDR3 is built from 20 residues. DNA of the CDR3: TGTGCCAGCAGTGGGTTACCGGGACTAGCGGGGGGAGGAGCCAAAAACATTCAGTACTTC. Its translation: CASSGLPGLAGGGAKNIQYF.

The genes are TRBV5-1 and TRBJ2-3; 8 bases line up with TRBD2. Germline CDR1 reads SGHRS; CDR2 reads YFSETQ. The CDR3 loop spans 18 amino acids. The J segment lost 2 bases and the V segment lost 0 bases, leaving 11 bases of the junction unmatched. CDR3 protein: CASSLGTGRALSTDTQYF. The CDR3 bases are TGCGCCAGCAGCTTGGGTACCGGGAGGGCCCTATCCACAGATACGCAGTATTTT. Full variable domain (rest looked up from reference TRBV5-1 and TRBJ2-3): KAGVTQTPRYLIKTRGQQVTLSCSPISGHRSVSWYQQTPGQGLQFLFEYFSETQRNKGNFPGRFSGRQFSNSRSEMNVSTLELGDSALYLCASSLGTGRALSTDTQYFGPGTRLTVL.

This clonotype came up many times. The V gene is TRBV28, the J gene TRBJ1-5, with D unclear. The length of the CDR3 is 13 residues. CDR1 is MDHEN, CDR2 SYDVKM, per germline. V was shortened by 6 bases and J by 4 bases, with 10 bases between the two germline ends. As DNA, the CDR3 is TGTGCCAGCAGGGGCAGCTCGAATCAGCCCCAGCATTTT. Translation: CASRGSSNQPQHF.

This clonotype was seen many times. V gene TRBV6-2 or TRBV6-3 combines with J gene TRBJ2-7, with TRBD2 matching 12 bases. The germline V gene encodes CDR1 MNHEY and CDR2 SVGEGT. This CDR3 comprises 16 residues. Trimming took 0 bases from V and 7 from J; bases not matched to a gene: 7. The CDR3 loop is CASSYSGLAGRGEQYF. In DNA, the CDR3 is TGTGCCAGCAGTTACTCTGGACTAGCGGGGAGAGGGGAGCAGTACTTC.